The rows below give T cell receptor beta chains drawn from one sample of a study of blood T cells in healthy people across ages. TCRdb ran MiXCR on the 5' RACE reads and lists one entry per CDR3 protein. The sample lists over a million distinct CDR3 sequences; over 35% were seen once. Sequencing was done on a sample of blood. The receptors were sampled from a woman between 55 and 75 years old in good health. Both conserved end residues are trimmed from each CDR3.

cdr3_length	j_call	v_call	cdr3_aa
16	.	TRBV6-5	ASSYSRESRVYQETQF
13	TRBJ2-5	TRBV12-3/TRBV12-4	ASRTGGFEGETQY
10	TRBJ1-2	TRBV27	ASMKPNYGYT
11	TRBJ1-2	TRBV10-3	AISDPGLRGYT
13	TRBJ2-3	TRBV4-1	ASSQRDRFGDTQY
11	TRBJ2-5	TRBV20-1	SARQVVQETQY
12	.	TRBV3-1	ASSQEVRRETQY
12	TRBJ2-7	TRBV6-1	ASRGGSGSYEQY
16	TRBJ2-1	TRBV5-1	ASSLAGVGQGAKNEQF
14	TRBJ2-3	TRBV6-1	ASSESAGRSTDTQY
13	TRBJ2-4	TRBV6-1	ASSDFRGVKNIQY
11	TRBJ2-7	TRBV6-5	ASTNGGAYEQY
11	TRBJ2-5	TRBV13	ASAPHGGRQGY
13	TRBJ2-3	TRBV28	ASSRSGRSTDTQY
11	TRBJ2-5	TRBV29-1	SVAKSPQETQY
12	TRBJ2-6	TRBV6-6	ASNRQSGANVLT
9	TRBJ2-3	TRBV20-1	SAREGNTQY
13	TRBJ2-7	TRBV20-1	SASPRTSGGGEQY
20	.	TRBV21-1	ASSKTVTSGRSILWGRETQY
18	TRBJ2-1	TRBV5-6	ASSLDTGGLIIGDYNEQF
10	TRBJ1-2	TRBV6-5	ASSYGSYGYT
12	TRBJ2-5	TRBV4-2	ASSQGGGWETQY
13	TRBJ2-7	TRBV11-2	ASSLPTSELYEQY
13	TRBJ2-3	TRBV14	ASRMRGGGEDTQY
13	TRBJ2-7	TRBV14	ASSQAAGPAYEQY
12	TRBJ2-1	TRBV18	ASSPGQGINEQF
16	TRBJ2-7	TRBV20-1	SARDFPGLAGYSYEQY
20	TRBJ2-7	TRBV28	ASSLPRTGGVLAGTSSYEQY
12	TRBJ2-1	TRBV6-5	ASRGVGNDNEQF
12	TRBJ2-3	TRBV18	ASSTTSGTDTQY
11	TRBJ2-5	TRBV6-6	ASSSGLGIEQY
12	TRBJ1-1	TRBV7-9	ASSLGPPTREAF
12	TRBJ2-3	TRBV20-1	SARDLRLADTQY
10	TRBJ1-5	TRBV7-9	ASSPGNQPQH
12	TRBJ2-7	TRBV20-1	SAVGTGYSYEQY
14	TRBJ2-7	TRBV14	ASSHQDSGTSYEQY